One sample yielded the 17 T cell receptor beta chains listed below, sequenced in a study of T cell repertoires in cytomegalovirus infection. MiXCR, applied by TCRdb to the reads, yields one record per CDR3 protein. The sample has approximately 180,000 distinct CDR3 sequences, roughly 19% seen once; the top ten hold less than 3.5%. The sequenced sample was PBMCs. These receptors came from a human donor in good health (CMV status not recorded). Some clones in this sample may be carry-over from other donors' samples.

This chain connects TRBV6-2 or TRBV6-3 to TRBJ1-2, with D unresolved. The CDR3 spans 16 residues. CDR1 is MNHEY, CDR2 SVGEGT, per germline. V was trimmed by 6 bases and J by 7 bases, leaving 24 bases between them. The DNA for the CDR3 is TGTGCCAGCAGCAAACTAGTATCGTTATATATCGGTGGCTACACCTTC. It yields the protein CASSKLVSLYIGGYTF.

The chain joins TRBV6-2 or TRBV6-3 to TRBJ2-7; D may match TRBD1 or TRBD2 (5 bases each). CDR3 length equals 14 residues. Germline CDR1 reads MNHEY; CDR2 reads SVGEGT. V lost 6 bases and J 0 bases, leaving 12 bases between the germline ends. The CDR3 reads CASSRDGVSYEQYF. In nucleotides, the CDR3 is TGTGCCAGCAGCCGGGACGGGGTCTCCTACGAGCAGTACTTC.

The CDR3 region is CASSQDKRGGSYEQYF. Written as DNA, the CDR3 is TGTGCCAGCAGCCAAGATAAGCGCGGGGGCAGCTACGAGCAGTACTTC. V usage is TRBV14 and J usage is TRBJ2-7; tentatively, D is TRBD2 (7 bases). V lost 0 bases to trimming and J lost 3 bases, with 15 bases between them. CDR1 and CDR2 (germline): SGHDN, FVKESK. The CDR3 totals 16 residues.

This sequence joins TRBV6-6 and TRBJ2-7; D gene uncertain. The CDR3 totals 13 residues. V was shortened by 10 bases and J by 5 bases, with 18 bases between the two germline ends. Germline-derived CDR1 and CDR2 are MNHNY and SVGAGI (reference sequence). The CDR3 loop reads CATAPRPLDEQYF. The CDR3 bases are TGTGCCACCGCCCCGCGGCCCTTAGACGAGCAGTACTTC.

This clonotype was picked up a small number of times. This chain joins TRBV5-6 and TRBJ1-4, with TRBD1 as a possible D gene (6 bases). The V end lost 0 bases, the J end lost 8 bases, and 14 bases lay between the germline ends. Germline V gives CDR1 SGHDT, CDR2 YYEEEE. The CDR3 totals 15 residues. This CDR3 is CASSLVGTNSEKLFF. The CDR3, as DNA: TGTGCCAGCAGCTTGGTGGGGACAAATTCCGAAAAACTGTTTTTT.

The rearrangement uses TRBV6-6 and TRBJ2-1; the D is unclear. Germline CDR1 reads MNHNY; CDR2 reads SVGAGI (reference sequence). Trimming left V 7 bases short and J 7 bases short, with 11 bases between. This CDR3 has 12 amino acids. CDR3 DNA: TGTGCCAGCACCCCTGTAGGGAATGAGCAGTTCTTC. This encodes CASTPVGNEQFF.

This clonotype turned up a few times. The genes are TRBV28 and TRBJ2-7; 8 bases are a match to TRBD2. CDR1 is MDHEN, CDR2 SYDVKM, per germline. This CDR3 contains 12 residues. The trim removed 7 bases at V and 9 bases at J, leaving 8 bases unmatched. The CDR3 region is CASTPREGVQYF. The CDR3 region has the DNA TGTGCCAGCACCCCCCGGGAGGGTGTGCAGTACTTC.

This clonotype was observed at least ten times. The chain joins TRBV7-2 to TRBJ2-5; 12 bases are shared with TRBD2. The CDR3 consists of 18 residues. Germline loops: CDR1 SGHTA, CDR2 FQGNSA. V trimming: 2 bases; J trimming: 5 bases; junction bases outside the gene matches: 12. CDR3 sequence (DNA): TGTGCCAGCAGCTTAAGACCTCTAGCGGGAGGGTCCGTGGAGACCCAGTACTTC. Translation gives CASSLRPLAGGSVETQYF. Full variable domain (remainder filled in from reference TRBV7-2 and TRBJ2-5): GAGVSQSPSNKVTEKGKDVELRCDPISGHTALYWYRQSLGQGLEFLIYFQGNSAPDKSGLPSDRFSAERTGGSVSTLTIQRTQQEDSAVYLCASSLRPLAGGSVETQYFGPGTRLLVL.

This clonotype is a singleton in its sample. J is TRBJ2-2 and V is TRBV27; no definite D call. V lost 7 bases and J 3 bases, leaving 18 bases between the germline ends. The CDR3 is 16 amino acids. The germline gives CDR1 MNHEY, CDR2 SMNVEV (reference sequence). CDR3 sequence (DNA): TGTGCCAGCACCCCCCGGAAGCTTATCCACACCGGGGAGCTGTTTTTT. Its translation: CASTPRKLIHTGELFF.

The chain employs TRBV20-1 and TRBJ1-5; the D is unclear. The CDR3 has 14 amino acids. Trimming stripped 0 bases from V and 0 bases from J, with 6 bases between. Per germline, CDR1 DFQATT and CDR2 SNEGSKA (reference sequence). CDR3 amino acids: CSAREGYSNQPQHF. The CDR3 DNA reads TGCAGTGCTAGAGAGGGATATAGCAATCAGCCCCAGCATTTT.

This clonotype was observed a few times. The rearrangement joins TRBV7-9 to TRBJ1-1, with D unresolved. Trimming cost V 4 bases and J 5 bases, with 14 bases left between them. The CDR3 is 14 amino acids. CDR1 is SEHNR and CDR2 is FQNEAQ in the germline V gene (reference sequence). Here the CDR3 reads CASSSSTARTEAFF. The CDR3 bases are TGTGCCAGCAGCTCCTCTACGGCGCGGACTGAAGCTTTCTTT.

In this sample, this clonotype turned up a few times. The chain uses TRBV20-1 and TRBJ2-3; 13 nucleotides align to TRBD2. Looked up from germline, CDR1 is DFQATT and CDR2 is SNEGSKA (reference sequence). V lost 3 bases and J lost 7; bases outside the gene matches: 7. The CDR3 spans 15 residues. The CDR3 DNA reads as TGCAGTGCTAGGGGGGGACTAGCGGGGACCTATACGCAGTATTTT. It yields the protein CSARGGLAGTYTQYF.

A few counts support this clonotype. The rearrangement joins TRBV12-3 or TRBV12-4 to TRBJ1-1; D is uncertain. The CDR3 has 13 amino acids. Deletions cut 6 bases from V and 2 bases from J, with 10 bases between. The CDR3 region is CASRGPLNTEAFF. In DNA, the CDR3 is TGTGCCAGCAGGGGTCCCCTTAACACTGAAGCTTTCTTT.

The chain links TRBV20-1 to TRBJ2-3; D is unresolved. From germline, CDR1 is DFQATT and CDR2 SNEGSKA (reference sequence). The germline V and J ends were trimmed by 0 bases and 0 bases, with 10 bases remaining between them. CDR3 length: 15 residues. Here the CDR3 DNA reads TGCAGTGCTAGAGATTCCTGGGATAGCACAGATACGCAGTATTTT. It translates to CSARDSWDSTDTQYF.

The sample holds one count of this clonotype. The chain links TRBV5-4 to TRBJ1-3; D remains unclear. CDR1 is SGHNT, CDR2 YYREEE, per germline (reference sequence). V was trimmed by 0 bases and J by 0 bases, leaving 10 bases between them. This CDR3 has 16 residues. As DNA, the CDR3 is TGTGCCAGCAGCTTGGGGGCGGACGTCTCTGGAAACACCATATATTTT. Translation gives CASSLGADVSGNTIYF.

This sequence joins TRBV6-2 or TRBV6-3 and TRBJ2-2; D ambiguous. The CDR3 spans 17 residues. Germline V gives CDR1 MNHEY, CDR2 SVGEGT. Trimming left V 4 bases short and J 1 base short, with 16 bases between. The CDR3 protein is CASSSRLGKLNTGELFF. As DNA, the CDR3 is TGTGCCAGCAGTTCGAGGTTGGGCAAGCTGAACACCGGGGAGCTGTTTTTT.

This clonotype has a handful of counts. CDR3 residues: CASSLPPEGVMLDTEAFF. The CDR3, as DNA: TGTGCCAGCAGCTTACCTCCCGAGGGAGTCATGCTGGACACTGAAGCTTTCTTT. The rearrangement links TRBV11-2 to TRBJ1-1; D unresolved. The CDR3 extends over 18 amino acids. Germline assignment: CDR1 SGHAT and CDR2 FQNNGV. Trimming stripped 2 bases from V and 3 bases from J, with 22 bases between.